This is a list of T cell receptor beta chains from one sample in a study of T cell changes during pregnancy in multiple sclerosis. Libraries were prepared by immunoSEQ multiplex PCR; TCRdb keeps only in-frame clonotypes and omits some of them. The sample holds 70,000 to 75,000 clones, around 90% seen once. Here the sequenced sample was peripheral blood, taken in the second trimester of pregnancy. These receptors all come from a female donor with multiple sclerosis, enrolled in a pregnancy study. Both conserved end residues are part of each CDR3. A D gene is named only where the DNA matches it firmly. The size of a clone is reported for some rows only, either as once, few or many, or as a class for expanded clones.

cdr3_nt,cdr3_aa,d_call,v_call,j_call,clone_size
TGTGCCAGCAGTTTTCAGGGGAACACCGGGGAGCTGTTTTTT,CASSFQGNTGELFF,.,TRBV27,TRBJ2-2,.
TGCGCCAGCAGCTTGGCCCGGGATGCGTACGAGCAGTACTTC,CASSLARDAYEQYF,.,TRBV5-1,TRBJ2-7,.
TGCGCCAGCCTAGGGGCAGGGCACTATGGCTACACCTTC,CASLGAGHYGYTF,.,TRBV10-2,TRBJ1-2,.
TGTGCCAGCTCACTCGGACAGGGTGTCGGCTACACCTTC,CASSLGQGVGYTF,TRBD1,TRBV18,TRBJ1-2,.
TGTGCCAGCAGTGTGACAGGGGGCCCTCAGCCCCAGCATTTT,CASSVTGGPQPQHF,TRBD1,TRBV6-1,TRBJ1-5,.
TGTGCCAGCAGTTTTACAGGGGGCGACTATGGCTACACCTTC,CASSFTGGDYGYTF,TRBD1,TRBV6-5,TRBJ1-2,.
TGTGCCAGCAGCAAAGAGGGGGAGGGCCTCCACATTCAGTACTTC,CASSKEGEGLHIQYF,.,TRBV21-1,TRBJ2-4,.
TGTGCCAGCAGTCAGAGAGACAGGGGCTGGGCGGCCTGGATGTGGGATACGCAGTATTTT,CASSQRDRGWAAWMWDTQYF,TRBD1,TRBV28,TRBJ2-3,.
TGTGCCAGCAGTTACGGGACAGGGGTTTCTGGCTACACCTTC,CASSYGTGVSGYTF,TRBD1,TRBV6-5,TRBJ1-2,once
TGTGCCAGCAGCTTAGTAACTAGCGGAGTTGGGACTAGCACAGATACGCAGTATTTT,CASSLVTSGVGTSTDTQYF,TRBD2,TRBV7-9,TRBJ2-3,.
TGTGCCAGCAGCGTCACGGGTGCTGGGGGCTACACCTTC,CASSVTGAGGYTF,.,TRBV9,TRBJ1-2,.
TGCAGCGTTGTGGGACAGGGAGCCTACAATGAGCAGTTCTTC,CSVVGQGAYNEQFF,TRBD1,TRBV29-1,TRBJ2-1,.
TGTGCCAGCAGTTTCAGTTCACCCCTCCACTTT,CASSFSSPLHF,.,TRBV28,TRBJ1-6,.
TGTGCCAGCAGGTACAGGGGAAACCAAGAGACCCAGTACTTC,CASRYRGNQETQYF,TRBD1,TRBV2,TRBJ2-5,.
TGTGCCAGCAGCGTATCTGGACAGAGCTTTTTCGACTACACCTTC,CASSVSGQSFFDYTF,.,TRBV9,TRBJ1-2,.
TGTGCCAGTAGTATCGGACAGGGCACCGGGGAGCTGTTTTTT,CASSIGQGTGELFF,TRBD1,TRBV19,TRBJ2-2,once
TGTGCCAGCAAGGAGAGCGGGAGATCCTCCTACGAGCAGTACTTC,CASKESGRSSYEQYF,TRBD2,TRBV28,TRBJ2-7,.
TGTGCCAGCTCACCGCGGACTAGCGGAGCGAACACCGGGGAGCTGTTTTTT,CASSPRTSGANTGELFF,TRBD2,TRBV18,TRBJ2-2,.
TGTGCCATCTCATCACTAGCGTCGCCTATCAATGAGCAGTTCTTC,CAISSLASPINEQFF,TRBD2,TRBV10-3,TRBJ2-1,.
TGCGCCAGCAGCGTAGGAGGGTCCCAGCCCCAGCATTTT,CASSVGGSQPQHF,.,TRBV5-1,TRBJ1-5,.
TGTGCCAGCAGCTTAAATCCAGCGGGAGACAATGAGCAGTTCTTC,CASSLNPAGDNEQFF,TRBD2,TRBV7-3,TRBJ2-1,.
TGTGCCAGCAGTAGGGGCGGAACCTACGAGCAGTACTTC,CASSRGGTYEQYF,.,TRBV28,TRBJ2-7,.
TGTGCCAGCAGCCAACTCACAGGGTCCGGTGAGCAGTTCTTC,CASSQLTGSGEQFF,.,TRBV7-2,TRBJ2-1,.
TGTGCCAGCAGTCCCTTGGGTAGCGGGAGATATGAGCAGTACTTC,CASSPLGSGRYEQYF,TRBD2,TRBV28,TRBJ2-7,.
TGTGCCAGCAGTTACGGACAGGGGGTCTCTGGCTACACCTTC,CASSYGQGVSGYTF,TRBD1,TRBV28,TRBJ1-2,.
TGTGCCAGCAGTTACTCATCAGGGAATGAAAAACTGTTTTTT,CASSYSSGNEKLFF,.,TRBV6-6,TRBJ1-4,.
TGTGCCAGCAGCCTCTCAGGGGGCGGGGAGCTGTTTTTT,CASSLSGGGELFF,TRBD1,TRBV11-2,TRBJ2-2,.
TGTGCCAGCAGCCGCAGACAGGGTGGAGAGACCCAGTACTTC,CASSRRQGGETQYF,TRBD1,TRBV13,TRBJ2-5,.
TGTGCCAGCAGAGACACCTCCTACGAGCAGTACTTC,CASRDTSYEQYF,.,TRBV2,TRBJ2-7,.
TGTGCCAGCTCCAAGGACAGGGTGGGCAATCAGCCCCAGCATTTT,CASSKDRVGNQPQHF,TRBD1,TRBV7-9,TRBJ1-5,.
TGTGCCAGCAACTACAGGGGGTTGAACACTGAAGCTTTCTTT,CASNYRGLNTEAFF,TRBD1,TRBV2,TRBJ1-1,.
TGTGCCAGCAGTGACTACACTTTAGCGGGGGCATCCTCCTACAATGAGCAGTTCTTC,CASSDYTLAGASSYNEQFF,TRBD2,TRBV2,TRBJ2-1,once
TGTGCCAGCTCGCCTCTGGGACAGACCTACGAGCAGTACTTC,CASSPLGQTYEQYF,TRBD1,TRBV18,TRBJ2-7,.
TGTGCCAGCAGCACGCTAGCGGGAAGCACAGATACGCAGTATTTT,CASSTLAGSTDTQYF,TRBD2,TRBV5-6,TRBJ2-3,.